This TCR beta chain was recovered during a study of blood T cell repertoires in COVID-19 (dated by TCRdb to about 2020). The study in broad terms: Collaborator samples came from the United States, Italy and Spain and covered acute and convalescent phases of COVID-19. The repertoires were released in a freely available public database intended as a resource for research on the immune response to SARS-CoV-2. The material from the prospective study consisted of cDNA or gDNA derived from T cells, B-cell-depleted T cells, or PBMCs. Samples came from the ongoing ImmuneRACE study (first 160 participants) plus 1,254 subjects from 6 global collaborators. Subjects who had been exposed to COVID-19, were actively infected with it, or had recovered from it provided the deeply sampled blood TCRbeta repertoires that made up the dataset. A de-identified subject ID, COVID-19 status, age in years and sex were almost always included in the sample metadata. Where available, HLA class I and class II types were taken from metadata supplied by the sample provider and were not determined by assay-based typing. The full study reports these points: The amount of clinical and demographic metadata varied by source and participant and was provided uncurated.

The V and J ends are trimmed by 4 bases and 5 bases, leaving 11 bases between them. CDR1 and CDR2 are read off the germline V gene as LGHNA and YNFKEQ. Inclusive of the bounding cysteine and phenylalanine, the CDR3 is 13 residues long. Left in the record is the CDR3 DNA by itself, 39 bases read in frame from the first base. The collaborating institutions used their own protocols to collect whole blood in K2EDTA tubes. For TCRbeta analysis, collaborators shipped samples as frozen whole blood, isolated PBMCs, or DNA extracted from either of those sample types. With respect to this clone: The specificity of this receptor is unknown. Base qualities are missing; no much larger clone stands one base away.

The immunoSEQ Assay, a bias-controlled multiplex PCR, was used to amplify TCRbeta CDR3 regions from genomic DNA. In the original analysis: Within the assay, amplification of reference gene primers was used to estimate how many nucleated cells each sample contained. To quantify the absolute abundance of each unique TCRbeta CDR3 rearrangement, sequence reads were collapsed and filtered. For each sample, productive Simpson clonality was calculated as the square root of Simpson's diversity index across productive rearrangements. As stored in TCRdb, this immuneACCESS dataset retains in-frame rearrangements with V and J assigned. A fraction of the clones does not appear; measured against another copy, unresolved V genes explain less than half of the discrepancy, and the remainder lacks a known reason. The D gene and trimming were derived from the DNA, and the V and J assignments and clone size from that table. The table for this sample lists approximately 120,000 clones; around 82% of them were counted only once. Together, the top ten hold under 6% of the sample.

This sequence was found in an older man with active or convalescent COVID-19. This receptor chain uses TRBV4-2 and TRBJ1-1; possibly the D gene is TRBD1, per 5 matching bases. Specimen: peripheral blood. The DNA sequence is as follows: TGTGCCAGCAGCCCCCTTAGGGGAACTGAAGCTTTCTTT. This gives the protein CASSPLRGTEAFF.